This TCR beta chain was sequenced during a study of blood T cell repertoires in COVID-19. Study overall: Spain, Italy and the United States supplied samples that represented acute and convalescent COVID-19. PBMCs, B-cell-depleted T cells, or T cells were the source of the cDNA or gDNA that made up the material.

Source study methods: The authors estimated nucleated cell counts from reference gene primer amplification. Profiled with immunoSEQ multiplex PCR; TCRdb holds only in-frame clones, not every one. From that table come the V and J calls and clone size; the DNA was used to work out D and trimming. The table includes fewer than 250,000 clones, around 90% detected once. Germline loops: CDR1 SGHNT, CDR2 YENEEA. With V trimmed by 4 bases and J by 7 bases, 9 bases remained unmatched. The CDR3 sequence is 17 residues long. Specimen: peripheral blood. The sequence came from a man aged 55 to 69 with acute or convalescent COVID-19. This sequence joins TRBV11-3 and TRBJ2-1, with 14 nucleotides matching TRBD2. The CDR3 coding sequence is TGTGCCAGCAGCTCTAAGGGACTAGCGGGGGCAGGGAATGAGCAGTTCTTC. It codes for CASSSKGLAGAGNEQFF.